The rows below give T cell receptor beta chains drawn from one sample of a study of blood T cell repertoires in COVID-19. This table comes from immunoSEQ multiplex PCR, and its TCRdb copy is limited to in-frame clones, with some not included. The repertoire has 150,000 to 200,000 clones, 70% to 90% of them found once; the top ten carry roughly 11%. The sequencing input was peripheral blood. The receptors shown here come from a human donor with active or convalescent COVID-19. The donor label of this sample is uncertain. Each CDR3 is given without its conserved first and last residue. The D gene is left open where the match is weak.

V gene: TRBV19
D gene: TRBD1
J gene: TRBJ1-1
CDR3 protein: ASRTGETEAF

V gene: TRBV9
D gene: -
J gene: TRBJ2-3
CDR3 protein: ASSAPGGGPTQY

V gene: TRBV5-6
D gene: TRBD1
J gene: TRBJ2-7
CDR3 protein: ASSPGQGSYEQY

V gene: TRBV3-1/TRBV3-2
D gene: TRBD2
J gene: TRBJ2-1
CDR3 protein: ASSLLGLAGGSGNEQF

V gene: TRBV19
D gene: -
J gene: TRBJ1-3
CDR3 protein: ASSLSRTAANTIY

V gene: TRBV12-3/TRBV12-4
D gene: TRBD1
J gene: TRBJ1-2
CDR3 protein: ASRKDRGYGYT

V gene: TRBV18
D gene: TRBD1
J gene: TRBJ1-4
CDR3 protein: ASSPGQGEKLF

V gene: TRBV6-6
D gene: -
J gene: TRBJ1-5
CDR3 protein: ASSYGGIGAQPQH

V gene: TRBV5-1
D gene: TRBD1
J gene: TRBJ2-7
CDR3 protein: ASSLTGTGIYEQY

V gene: TRBV6-6
D gene: -
J gene: TRBJ2-7
CDR3 protein: ASSYARLDSSYEQY

V gene: TRBV28
D gene: -
J gene: TRBJ1-4
CDR3 protein: ASSKPQRANEKLF

V gene: TRBV5-4
D gene: TRBD2
J gene: TRBJ2-7
CDR3 protein: ASSGGGDSEQY

V gene: TRBV7-2
D gene: -
J gene: TRBJ2-5
CDR3 protein: ASSLEGDQETQY

V gene: TRBV6-6
D gene: TRBD1
J gene: TRBJ1-2
CDR3 protein: ASSYYRGPNYGYT

V gene: TRBV7-2
D gene: -
J gene: TRBJ1-5
CDR3 protein: ASSLAPGRGQPQH

V gene: TRBV30
D gene: -
J gene: TRBJ1-5
CDR3 protein: AWSVEGGSNQPQH

V gene: TRBV7-9
D gene: TRBD1
J gene: TRBJ2-3
CDR3 protein: ASNPTGTGSTDTQY

V gene: TRBV7-2
D gene: -
J gene: TRBJ1-4
CDR3 protein: ASSLGTREKLF

V gene: TRBV25-1
D gene: TRBD2
J gene: TRBJ2-7
CDR3 protein: ASSELGLAGYEQY

V gene: TRBV5-1
D gene: TRBD1
J gene: TRBJ2-7
CDR3 protein: ASKVETGPSYEQY

V gene: TRBV11-1
D gene: TRBD2
J gene: TRBJ2-2
CDR3 protein: ASTRRGALNTGELF

V gene: TRBV2
D gene: -
J gene: TRBJ1-4
CDR3 protein: ASSVGTGLANEKLF

V gene: TRBV5-1
D gene: TRBD2
J gene: TRBJ2-5
CDR3 protein: ASSLASGIPIETQY

V gene: TRBV6-5
D gene: -
J gene: TRBJ2-1
CDR3 protein: ASSYGPRSSNEQF

V gene: TRBV18
D gene: TRBD2
J gene: TRBJ2-1
CDR3 protein: ASSPGTSGSYNEQF

V gene: TRBV5-1
D gene: TRBD2
J gene: TRBJ2-3
CDR3 protein: ASSVRTSADTQY

V gene: TRBV18
D gene: TRBD1
J gene: TRBJ1-1
CDR3 protein: ASSPRTGTKREAF

V gene: TRBV6-6
D gene: -
J gene: TRBJ1-2
CDR3 protein: ASSPHGGSTYGYT

V gene: TRBV5-4
D gene: -
J gene: TRBJ1-1
CDR3 protein: ASSFGAGRPEAF

V gene: TRBV5-4
D gene: -
J gene: TRBJ1-1
CDR3 protein: ASSLSTAGDFSEAF

V gene: TRBV7-3
D gene: TRBD2
J gene: TRBJ2-3
CDR3 protein: ASSPSGATDTQY

V gene: TRBV2
D gene: TRBD1
J gene: TRBJ1-4
CDR3 protein: ASRERQGPNEKLF

V gene: TRBV7-9
D gene: -
J gene: TRBJ2-7
CDR3 protein: ASSLEGHSYEQY

V gene: TRBV25-1
D gene: TRBD1
J gene: TRBJ1-1
CDR3 protein: ASRLQGWNTEAF

V gene: TRBV16
D gene: TRBD1
J gene: TRBJ2-3
CDR3 protein: ASSGTGTDTQY

V gene: TRBV5-4
D gene: TRBD1
J gene: TRBJ1-4
CDR3 protein: ASSQKGQGRGEKLF

V gene: TRBV19
D gene: TRBD2
J gene: TRBJ2-7
CDR3 protein: ASSIGTSGSSYEQY

V gene: TRBV25-1
D gene: -
J gene: TRBJ2-1
CDR3 protein: AIFIGGLGRSSYNEQF

V gene: TRBV24-1
D gene: TRBD1
J gene: TRBJ1-2
CDR3 protein: ATSDGTGDGYT

V gene: TRBV25-1
D gene: TRBD2
J gene: TRBJ2-1
CDR3 protein: ASSDLRTSGRHYNEQF

V gene: TRBV24-1
D gene: -
J gene: TRBJ1-4
CDR3 protein: ATSEPVRGNEKLF

V gene: TRBV18
D gene: -
J gene: TRBJ2-1
CDR3 protein: ASSPGGGVEQF

V gene: TRBV28
D gene: -
J gene: TRBJ2-5
CDR3 protein: ASSPDQGETQY

V gene: TRBV5-4
D gene: TRBD2
J gene: TRBJ2-1
CDR3 protein: ASSAGLEDWNEQF